These T cell receptor beta chains were read from a single sample in a study of blood T cell repertoires in COVID-19. Profiling relied on immunoSEQ multiplex PCR, and the TCRdb table lists in-frame clones only, not all of them. The table lists about 210,000 clones, around 92% of them singletons. What was sequenced was peripheral blood. These receptors were taken from a man younger than 40 with acute or convalescent COVID-19. The CDR3 runs from the conserved cysteine through the conserved F or W. A D gene is named only where the DNA matches it firmly. Only some rows state a clone size, as once, few, many or a class for expanded clones.

clone_size d_call j_call v_call cdr3_aa cdr3_nt
- TRBD1 TRBJ2-6 TRBV28 CASSFRAGGGSGANVLTF TGTGCCAGCAGTTTTCGGGCAGGGGGCGGATCTGGGGCCAACGTCCTGACTTTC
- - TRBJ2-1 TRBV21-1 CASSKVRREVVDNEQFF TGTGCCAGCAGCAAAGTCAGAAGGGAGGTGGTTGACAATGAGCAGTTCTTC
- - TRBJ1-1 TRBV5-1 CASSPDSLNTEAFF TGCGCCAGCAGCCCGGACAGCCTGAACACTGAAGCTTTCTTT
- - TRBJ1-4 TRBV6-5 CASSMTVNEKLFF TGTGCCAGCAGTATGACAGTCAATGAAAAACTGTTTTTT
- - TRBJ2-4 TRBV7-2 CASSEMGQIRNIQYF TGTGCCAGCAGCGAAATGGGGCAGATTAGAAACATTCAGTACTTC
- TRBD2 TRBJ2-1 TRBV4-1 CASSPLGGRFNEQFF TGCGCCAGCAGCCCTCTGGGGGGGAGATTCAATGAGCAGTTCTTC
- TRBD1 TRBJ1-1 TRBV6-4 CASRPQGGSTEAFF TGTGCCAGCAGGCCACAGGGGGGAAGCACTGAAGCTTTCTTT
- TRBD2 TRBJ2-5 TRBV5-4 CASSLIKLAGLQETQYF TGTGCCAGCAGCTTAATCAAGTTAGCGGGGCTCCAAGAGACCCAGTACTTC
- TRBD1 TRBJ1-6 TRBV6-1 CASSGTGTGALNSPLHF TGTGCCAGCAGTGGCACCGGGACAGGGGCCCTTAATTCACCCCTCCACTTT
- - TRBJ2-3 TRBV10-3 CAISQTDTQYF TGTGCCATCAGCCAAACAGATACGCAGTATTTT
- - TRBJ2-7 TRBV7-9 CASSPRISYEQYF TGTGCCAGCAGCCCTAGGATCTCCTACGAGCAGTACTTC
- - TRBJ2-7 TRBV9 CASSVGPLDRSYEQYF TGTGCCAGCAGCGTAGGACCTTTGGACAGATCATACGAGCAGTACTTC
- - TRBJ1-1 TRBV11-2 CASSHQFKGATEAFF TGTGCCAGCAGCCATCAATTTAAAGGGGCCACTGAAGCTTTCTTT
- TRBD1 TRBJ2-1 TRBV5-1 CASSNTPPGTDSYNEQFF TGCGCCAGCAGCAATACCCCCCCCGGGACAGACTCCTACAATGAGCAGTTCTTC
- - TRBJ1-5 TRBV19 CASSQGAHYNQPQHF TGTGCCAGTAGCCAAGGGGCCCACTATAATCAGCCCCAGCATTTT
- - TRBJ1-2 TRBV2 CASRGTGYYGYTF TGTGCCAGCAGGGGTACAGGGTACTATGGCTACACCTTC
- TRBD1 TRBJ2-7 TRBV7-9 CASSSGPGQDAEQYF TGTGCCAGCAGCTCCGGTCCGGGACAGGATGCTGAACAGTACTTC
few TRBD2 TRBJ2-5 TRBV27 CASSPLTYASGGGKETQYF TGTGCCAGCAGCCCCCTAACTTACGCGTCGGGAGGGGGTAAAGAGACCCAGTACTTC
- - TRBJ2-3 TRBV24-1 CATSDPPPSDTQYF TGTGCCACCAGTGACCCTCCCCCTTCGGATACGCAGTATTTT
- TRBD1 TRBJ1-6 TRBV5-1 CASSLAGQPWVF TGCGCCAGCAGCTTGGCGGGACAGCCGTGGGTTTTT
- - TRBJ1-2 TRBV2 CAAAYAGYGYTF TGTGCAGCAGCATACGCAGGCTATGGCTACACCTTC
- TRBD1 TRBJ1-4 TRBV19 CASSPQGAVPNEKLFF TGTGCCAGTAGCCCCCAGGGGGCAGTACCTAATGAAAAACTGTTTTTT
- - TRBJ1-1 TRBV30 CAQRGNTEAFF TGTGCGCAGCGAGGGAACACTGAAGCTTTCTTT
- - TRBJ1-1 TRBV5-4 CASTPGDPGGTEAFF TGTGCCAGCACCCCCGGGGATCCGGGGGGCACTGAAGCTTTCTTT
- - TRBJ2-7 TRBV9 CASSAEYEGLGFDEQYF TGTGCCAGCAGCGCCGAGTACGAGGGTTTGGGTTTCGACGAGCAGTACTTC
- TRBD1 TRBJ2-1 TRBV28 CASSPRDRNNEQFF TGTGCCAGCAGCCCCCGGGACAGGAACAATGAGCAGTTCTTC